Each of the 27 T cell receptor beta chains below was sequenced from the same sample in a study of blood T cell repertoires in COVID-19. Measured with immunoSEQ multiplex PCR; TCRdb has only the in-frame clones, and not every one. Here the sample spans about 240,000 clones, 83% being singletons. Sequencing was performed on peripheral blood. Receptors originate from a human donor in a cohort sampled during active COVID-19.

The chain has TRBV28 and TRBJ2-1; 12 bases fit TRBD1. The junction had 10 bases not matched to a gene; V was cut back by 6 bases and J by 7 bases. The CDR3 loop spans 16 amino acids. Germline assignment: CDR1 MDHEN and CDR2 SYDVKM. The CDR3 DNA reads TGTGCCAGCAGGGCCGGGGACAGGGGGCTTGGGAATGAGCAGTTCTTC. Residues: CASRAGDRGLGNEQFF.

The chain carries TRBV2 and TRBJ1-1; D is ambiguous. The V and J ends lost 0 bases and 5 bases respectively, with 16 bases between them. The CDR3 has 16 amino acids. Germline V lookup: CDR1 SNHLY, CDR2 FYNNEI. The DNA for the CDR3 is TGTGCCAGCAGTGAAGCCTACTTGAGCGATGGGACTGAAGCTTTCTTT. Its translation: CASSEAYLSDGTEAFF.

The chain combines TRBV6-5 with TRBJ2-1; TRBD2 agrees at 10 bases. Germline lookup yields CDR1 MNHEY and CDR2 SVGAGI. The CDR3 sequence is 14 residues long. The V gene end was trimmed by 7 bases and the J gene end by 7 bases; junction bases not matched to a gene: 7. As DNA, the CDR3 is TGTGCCAGCAAAAGCGGGAGGGCCAGAAATGAGCAGTTCTTC. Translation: CASKSGRARNEQFF.

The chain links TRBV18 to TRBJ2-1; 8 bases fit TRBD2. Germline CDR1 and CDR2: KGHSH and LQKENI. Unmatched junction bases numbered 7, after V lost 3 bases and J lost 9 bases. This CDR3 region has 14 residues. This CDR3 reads CASSPGGAGGEQFF. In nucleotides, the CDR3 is TGTGCCAGCTCACCGGGGGGCGCGGGAGGTGAGCAGTTCTTC.

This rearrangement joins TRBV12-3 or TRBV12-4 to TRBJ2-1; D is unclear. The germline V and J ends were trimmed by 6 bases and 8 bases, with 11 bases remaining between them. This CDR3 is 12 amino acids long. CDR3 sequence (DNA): TGTGCCAGCAGCCCCGAGGCTTATGAGCAGTTCTTC. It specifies CASSPEAYEQFF.

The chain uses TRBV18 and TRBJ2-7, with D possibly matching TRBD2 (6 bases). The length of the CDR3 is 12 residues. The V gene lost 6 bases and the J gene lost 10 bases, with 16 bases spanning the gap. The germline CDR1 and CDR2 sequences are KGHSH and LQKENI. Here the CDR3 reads CASSQEGRQQYF. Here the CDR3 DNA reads TGTGCCAGCTCTCAGGAGGGACGGCAACAGTACTTC.

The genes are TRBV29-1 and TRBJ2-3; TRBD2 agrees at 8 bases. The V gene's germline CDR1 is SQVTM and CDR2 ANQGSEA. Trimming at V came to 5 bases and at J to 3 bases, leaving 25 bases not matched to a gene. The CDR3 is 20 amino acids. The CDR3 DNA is TGCAGCGTTCGATTCAGACCCGTTTTTTTCGGCGGGAGGTTTACAGATACGCAGTATTTT. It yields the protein CSVRFRPVFFGGRFTDTQYF.

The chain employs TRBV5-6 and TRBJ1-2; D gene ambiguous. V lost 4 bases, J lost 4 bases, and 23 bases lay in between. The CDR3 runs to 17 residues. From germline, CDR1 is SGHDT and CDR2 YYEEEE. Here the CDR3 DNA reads TGTGCCAGCAGCCCCCCATCACCGGGGAGTCGTAGCTATGGCTACACCTTC. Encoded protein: CASSPPSPGSRSYGYTF.

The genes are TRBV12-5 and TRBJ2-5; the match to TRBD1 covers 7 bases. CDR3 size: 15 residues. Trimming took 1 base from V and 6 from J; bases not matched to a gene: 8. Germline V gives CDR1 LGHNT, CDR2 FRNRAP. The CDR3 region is CASGLGFGTEQTQYF. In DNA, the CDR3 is TGTGCTAGTGGTTTGGGATTCGGGACAGAACAGACCCAGTACTTC.

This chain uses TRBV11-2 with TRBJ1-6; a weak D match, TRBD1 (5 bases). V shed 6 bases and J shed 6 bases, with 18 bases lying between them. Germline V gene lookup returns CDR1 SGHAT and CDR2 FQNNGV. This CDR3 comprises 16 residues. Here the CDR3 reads CASRSLIAGSNSPLHF. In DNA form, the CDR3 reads TGTGCCAGCAGAAGCCTTATAGCAGGGTCTAATTCACCCCTCCACTTT.

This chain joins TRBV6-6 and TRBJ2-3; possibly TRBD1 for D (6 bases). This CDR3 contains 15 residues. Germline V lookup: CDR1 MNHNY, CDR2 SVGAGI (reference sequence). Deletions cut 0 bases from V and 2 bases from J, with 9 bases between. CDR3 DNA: TGTGCCAGCAGTTACTCGGGACAAGACACAGATACGCAGTATTTT. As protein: CASSYSGQDTDTQYF.

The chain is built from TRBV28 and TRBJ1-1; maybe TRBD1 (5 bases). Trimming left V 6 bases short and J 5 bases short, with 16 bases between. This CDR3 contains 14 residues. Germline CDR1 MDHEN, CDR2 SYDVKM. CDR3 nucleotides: TGTGCCAGCAGCTGGATGACAGTGGGGACTGAAGCTTTCTTT. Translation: CASSWMTVGTEAFF.

The CDR3 DNA is TGTGCCAGCAGCCCGAATACAGGGGTCAAAGAGACCCAGTACTTC. Amino acids: CASSPNTGVKETQYF. J is TRBJ2-5 and V is TRBV11-2, with 7 nucleotides matching TRBD1. The germline CDR1 and CDR2 sequences are SGHAT and FQNNGV. J lost 3 bases, V lost 5 bases, and 9 bases had no gene match. The CDR3 covers 15 residues. The variable domain in full, completed from reference TRBV11-2 and TRBJ2-5, reads EAGVAQSPRYKIIEKRQSVAFWCNPISGHATLYWYQQILGQGPKLLIQFQNNGVVDDSQLPKDRFSAERLKGVDSTLKIQPAKLEDSAVYLCASSPNTGVKETQYFGPGTRLLVL.

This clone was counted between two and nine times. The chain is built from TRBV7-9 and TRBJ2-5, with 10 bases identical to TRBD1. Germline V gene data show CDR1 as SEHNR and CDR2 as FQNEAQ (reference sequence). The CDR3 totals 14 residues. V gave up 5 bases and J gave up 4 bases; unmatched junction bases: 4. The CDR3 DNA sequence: TGTGCCAGCAGCCGGGACAGGGGCAGAGAGACCCAGTACTTC. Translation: CASSRDRGRETQYF.

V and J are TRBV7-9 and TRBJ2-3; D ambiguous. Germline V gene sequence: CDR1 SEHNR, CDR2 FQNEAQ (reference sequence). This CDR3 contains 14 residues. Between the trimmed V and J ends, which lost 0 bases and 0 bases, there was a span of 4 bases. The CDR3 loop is CASSLAGSTDTQYF. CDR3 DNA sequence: TGTGCCAGCAGCTTAGCGGGCAGCACAGATACGCAGTATTTT.

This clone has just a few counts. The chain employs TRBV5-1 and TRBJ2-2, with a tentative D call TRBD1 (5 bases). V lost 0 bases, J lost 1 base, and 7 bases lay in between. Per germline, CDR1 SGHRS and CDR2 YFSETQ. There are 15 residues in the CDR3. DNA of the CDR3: TGCGCCAGCAGCTTGGAAACAGGGAACACCGGGGAGCTGTTTTTT. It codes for CASSLETGNTGELFF.

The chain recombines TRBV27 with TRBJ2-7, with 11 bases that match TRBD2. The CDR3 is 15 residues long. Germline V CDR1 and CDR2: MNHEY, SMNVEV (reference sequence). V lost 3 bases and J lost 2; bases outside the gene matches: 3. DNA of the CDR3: TGTGCCAGCAGTTTCGTACTAGCGGGAGCCTACGAGCAGTACTTC. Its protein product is CASSFVLAGAYEQYF.

CDR3 loop: CASSPPEGRNEKLFF. The CDR3 DNA reads TGTGCCAGCTCACCACCAGAGGGCCGGAATGAAAAACTGTTTTTT. The V and J genes are TRBV18 and TRBJ1-4; D is unresolved. The germline gives CDR1 KGHSH, CDR2 LQKENI. The CDR3 has 15 residues. Trimming removed 0 bases from V and 5 bases from J, with 10 bases in between.

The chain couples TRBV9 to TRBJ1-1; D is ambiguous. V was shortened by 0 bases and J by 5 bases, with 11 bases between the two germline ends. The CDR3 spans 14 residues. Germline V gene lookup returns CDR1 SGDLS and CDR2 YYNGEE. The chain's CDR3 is CASSVGIGRTEAFF. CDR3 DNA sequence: TGTGCCAGCAGCGTAGGTATAGGGAGGACTGAAGCTTTCTTT.

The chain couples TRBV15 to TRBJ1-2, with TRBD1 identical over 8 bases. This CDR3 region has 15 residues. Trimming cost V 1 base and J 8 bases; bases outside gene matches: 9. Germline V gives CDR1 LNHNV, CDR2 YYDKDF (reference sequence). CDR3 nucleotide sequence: TGTGCCACCAGCAGAGGACAGGGGTTTACGCTAGGCTACACCTTC. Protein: CATSRGQGFTLGYTF.

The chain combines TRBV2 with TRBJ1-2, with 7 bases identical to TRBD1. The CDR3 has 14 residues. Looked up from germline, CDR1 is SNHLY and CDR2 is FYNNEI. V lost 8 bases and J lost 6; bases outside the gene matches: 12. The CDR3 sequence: CASRDSPDENGYTF. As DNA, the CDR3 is TGTGCCAGCCGGGACAGCCCGGATGAAAATGGCTACACCTTC.

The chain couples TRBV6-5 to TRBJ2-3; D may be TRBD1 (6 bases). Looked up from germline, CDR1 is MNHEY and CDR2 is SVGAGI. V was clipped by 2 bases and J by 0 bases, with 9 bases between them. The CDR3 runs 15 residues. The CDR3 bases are TGTGCCAGCAGTTACCTAGGGGGTAGCACAGATACGCAGTATTTT. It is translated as CASSYLGGSTDTQYF.

CDR3 bases: TGTGCCAGCAGCTCGACGGGGGGCTCGTACTCCTACAATGAGCAGTTCTTC. Protein product: CASSSTGGSYSYNEQFF. The chain joins TRBV13 to TRBJ2-1; TRBD2 is a possible D gene (7 bases). Germline loops: CDR1 PRHDT, CDR2 FYEKMQ (reference sequence). Trimming removed 4 bases at V and 0 bases at J, with 16 bases between. This CDR3 contains 17 residues.

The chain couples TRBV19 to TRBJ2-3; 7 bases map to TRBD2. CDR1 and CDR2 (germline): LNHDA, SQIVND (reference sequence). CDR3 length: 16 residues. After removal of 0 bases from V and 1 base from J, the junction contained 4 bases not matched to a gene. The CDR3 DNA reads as TGTGCCAGTAGTATAGAGGGGGGACTATGCACAGATACGCAGTATTTT. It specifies CASSIEGGLCTDTQYF.

The CDR3 is CASSQEPLGTSGRADRDTQYF. The CDR3 nucleotides read TGCGCCAGCAGCCAAGAACCCCTTGGGACTAGCGGGAGGGCGGATAGAGATACGCAGTATTTT. The chain links TRBV4-1 to TRBJ2-3, with 16 positions matching TRBD2. Germline trimming cut 0 bases from V and 5 bases from J; bases unmatched to any gene: 14. Germline CDR1 is MGHRA and CDR2 is YSYEKL. The CDR3 length is 21 residues.

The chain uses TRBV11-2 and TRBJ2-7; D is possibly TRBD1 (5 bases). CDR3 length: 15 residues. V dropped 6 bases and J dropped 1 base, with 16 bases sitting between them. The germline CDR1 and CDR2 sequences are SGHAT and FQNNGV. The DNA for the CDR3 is TGTGCCAGCAGGACAGTGGTGGTACGTTCCTACGAGCAGTACTTC. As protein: CASRTVVVRSYEQYF.

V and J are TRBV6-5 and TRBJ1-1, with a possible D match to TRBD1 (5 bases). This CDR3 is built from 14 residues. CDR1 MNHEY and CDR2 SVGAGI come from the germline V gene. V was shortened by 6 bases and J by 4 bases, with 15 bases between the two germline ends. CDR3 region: CASSPGGGITEAFF. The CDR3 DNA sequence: TGTGCCAGCAGCCCGGGGGGGGGAATCACTGAAGCTTTCTTT.